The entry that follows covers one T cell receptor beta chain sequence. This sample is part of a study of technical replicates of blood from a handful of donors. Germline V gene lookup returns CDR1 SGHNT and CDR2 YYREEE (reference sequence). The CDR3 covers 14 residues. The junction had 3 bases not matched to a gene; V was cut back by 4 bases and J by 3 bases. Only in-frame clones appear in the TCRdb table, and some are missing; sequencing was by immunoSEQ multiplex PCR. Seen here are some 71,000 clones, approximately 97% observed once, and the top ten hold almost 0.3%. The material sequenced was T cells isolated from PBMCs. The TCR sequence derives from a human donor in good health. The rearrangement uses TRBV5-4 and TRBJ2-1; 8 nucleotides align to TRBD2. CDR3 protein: CASSGSGSYNEQFF. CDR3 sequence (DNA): TGTGCCAGCAGCGGGAGCGGGAGCTACAATGAGCAGTTCTTC.